The T cell receptor (beta chain) under discussion was sequenced for a study of pediatric ulcerative colitis. Regarding the study as a whole: In rectum, acute severe colitis had expanded clones and less diversity. Compared with controls, ulcerative colitis showed greater blood-rectum clone sharing.

Only one count was recorded for this clone. What it binds is unknown. The germline gives CDR1 SQVTM, CDR2 ANQGSEA. V lost 7 bases and J lost 4, with 8 bases in between. This CDR3 has 11 amino acids. This was a survey-level run. The repertoire was sequenced with immunoSEQ multiplex PCR; TCRdb's copy has only in-frame clones and lacks some. Of 45,000 to 75,000 clones in the sample, about 89% were seen once. Control subjects, colonoscoped for suspected IBD, had macroscopically and histologically normal endoscopy. This TCR came from a boy between 10 and 17 years old who was a control in a study of pediatric ulcerative colitis. The sample comprised blood. The chain recombines TRBV29-1 with TRBJ2-1; D is perhaps TRBD2 (5 bases). The chain's CDR3 is CSGGRYNEQFF. CDR3 nucleotide sequence: TGCAGCGGAGGGCGGTACAATGAGCAGTTCTTC.